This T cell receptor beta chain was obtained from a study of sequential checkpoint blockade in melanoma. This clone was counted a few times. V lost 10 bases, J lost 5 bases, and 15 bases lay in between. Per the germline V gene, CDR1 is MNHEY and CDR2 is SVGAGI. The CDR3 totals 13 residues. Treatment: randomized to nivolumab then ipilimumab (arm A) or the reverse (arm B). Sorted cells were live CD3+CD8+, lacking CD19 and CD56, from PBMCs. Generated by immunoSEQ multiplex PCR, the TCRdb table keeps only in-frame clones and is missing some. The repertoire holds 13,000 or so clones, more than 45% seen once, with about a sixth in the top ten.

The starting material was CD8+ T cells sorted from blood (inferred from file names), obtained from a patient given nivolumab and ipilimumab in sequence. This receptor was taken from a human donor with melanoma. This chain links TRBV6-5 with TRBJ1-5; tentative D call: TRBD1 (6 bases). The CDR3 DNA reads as TGTGCCACCCAGGACAGCAATTATCAGCCCCAGCATTTT. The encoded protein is CATQDSNYQPQHF.